The 18 T cell receptor beta chains below come from one sample, sequenced in a study of blood T cell repertoires in COVID-19. TCRdb's table, derived via immunoSEQ multiplex PCR, lists solely in-frame clones and lacks some. The repertoire consists of about 140,000 clones, with approximately 91% occurring once and the leading ten covering about 10%. The sample taken for sequencing was peripheral blood. The receptors were gathered from a man aged 45-65 years with active or convalescent COVID-19.

CDR3 nucleotide sequence: TGTGCCAGCAGTTACAGGGGTGGAAATCAGCCCCAGCATTTT. Amino acid sequence: CASSYRGGNQPQHF. The chain carries TRBV6-5 and TRBJ1-5, with D perhaps TRBD1 (5 bases). CDR3 length: 14 residues. Looked up from germline, CDR1 is MNHEY and CDR2 is SVGAGI. V was pared by 2 bases and J by 4 bases, with 9 bases between.

The rearrangement links TRBV6-5 to TRBJ2-6; a possible D gene is TRBD2 (5 bases). This CDR3 region has 16 residues. Germline CDR1 is MNHEY and CDR2 is SVGAGI. Trimming stripped 2 bases from V and 0 bases from J, with 8 bases between. For the CDR3, the DNA is TGTGCCAGCAGTTACGAGGGAATCTCTGGGGCCAACGTCCTGACTTTC. Translating it yields CASSYEGISGANVLTF.

This chain connects TRBV9 to TRBJ2-1, with no clear D. The CDR3 has 15 residues. The V end was cut by 2 bases, the J end by 0 bases, with 9 bases between. CDR1 SGDLS and CDR2 YYNGEE come from the germline V gene. The CDR3 bases are TGTGCCAGCAGCGTCGACACTGCCTCCTACAATGAGCAGTTCTTC. The encoded protein is CASSVDTASYNEQFF.

The V and J genes are TRBV6-5 and TRBJ1-6; possible D gene TRBD1, 5 bases. Germline CDR1 reads MNHEY; CDR2 reads SVGAGI. CDR3 length: 14 amino acids. V gave up 2 bases and J gave up 4 bases, with 6 bases separating them. CDR3 sequence reads: CASSYKGYNSPLHF. In DNA, the CDR3 is TGTGCCAGCAGTTACAAGGGGTATAATTCACCCCTCCACTTT.

This chain uses TRBV7-3 with TRBJ2-7; a possible D gene is TRBD2 (7 bases). This CDR3 is 15 amino acids long. Germline assignment: CDR1 SGHTA and CDR2 FQGTGA. The V gene lost 5 bases and the J gene lost 0 bases, with 14 bases spanning the gap. Written as DNA, the CDR3 is TGTGCCAGCAGCCCCCTTGCGGGGGCCTCCTACGAGCAGTACTTC. Its protein is CASSPLAGASYEQYF.

The rearrangement joins TRBV11-2 to TRBJ1-5, with a possible D match to TRBD1 (5 bases). Germline V lookup: CDR1 SGHAT, CDR2 FQNNGV. The CDR3 is 15 amino acids. The V end was cut by 0 bases, the J end by 4 bases, with 10 bases between. CDR3 nucleotide sequence: TGTGCCAGCAGCTTAGATGTCGGGGGGAATCAGCCCCAGCATTTT. Its protein product is CASSLDVGGNQPQHF.

The J gene is TRBJ1-5, the V gene TRBV28; no definite D call. The length of the CDR3 is 11 residues. Trimming left V 4 bases short and J 8 bases short, with 6 bases between. Germline CDR1 reads MDHEN; CDR2 reads SYDVKM. The CDR3 DNA reads as TGTGCCAGCAGTTCCCCGGAGCCCCAGCATTTT. Encoded protein: CASSSPEPQHF.

The chain is built from TRBV14 and TRBJ2-2; perhaps TRBD2 as D (7 bases). Trimming removed 2 bases from V and 10 bases from J, with 14 bases in between. The CDR3 runs 14 residues. Germline assignment: CDR1 SGHDN and CDR2 FVKESK. The CDR3 sequence: CASSQSPRGPELFF. Here the CDR3 DNA reads TGTGCCAGCAGCCAATCGCCGCGGGGGCCGGAGCTGTTTTTT.

This chain links TRBV5-4 with TRBJ2-2; 9 bases agree with TRBD1. Unmatched junction bases numbered 6, after V lost 4 bases and J lost 5 bases. This CDR3 spans 15 amino acids. Germline lookup yields CDR1 SGHNT and CDR2 YYREEE (reference sequence). Here the CDR3 DNA reads TGTGCCAGCAGCCCTGGGGGACAGGGTACCGGGGAGCTGTTTTTT. Protein sequence: CASSPGGQGTGELFF.

The rearrangement links TRBV5-1 to TRBJ1-2; 8 nucleotides align to TRBD1. The V segment lost 0 bases and the J segment 7 bases; nucleotides outside the gene matches: 8. There are 15 residues in the CDR3. The V gene's germline CDR1 is SGHRS and CDR2 YFSETQ. CDR3 in DNA: TGCGCCAGCAGCTTGGCCGCCAGGGGGCGGGGTGGCTACACCTTC. Amino acid sequence: CASSLAARGRGGYTF.

About this clone: Germline is not matched at one junction end, which may reflect a read error. CDR3 bases: TGTGCTAGCAGCTTCGACGGGACAGCCCCTTCAACCTACGAGCAGTACTTC. This translates into CASSFDGTAPSTYEQYF. The chain recombines TRBV7-7 with TRBJ2-7; 7 nucleotides agree with TRBD1. Germline V gene sequence: CDR1 SSHAT, CDR2 FNYEAQ (reference sequence). The CDR3 runs 17 residues.

This clone was seen only once. The V and J genes are TRBV18 and TRBJ1-4; no clear D. The CDR3 covers 14 residues. The V end was cut by 5 bases, the J end by 7 bases, with 14 bases between. In germline, CDR1 is KGHSH, CDR2 LQKENI. CDR3 bases: TGTGCCAGCTCAGACAATTTAATGGGTGAAAAACTGTTTTTT. Its translation: CASSDNLMGEKLFF. The complete variable domain, with remaining parts taken from reference TRBV18 and TRBJ1-4, reads NAGVMQNPRHLVRRRGQEARLRCSPMKGHSHVYWYRQLPEEGLKFMVYLQKENIIDESGMPKERFSAEFPKEGPSILRIQQVVRGDSAAYFCASSDNLMGEKLFFGSGTQLSVL.

The chain employs TRBV28 and TRBJ2-7, with TRBD1 identical over 7 bases. The CDR3 spans 15 residues. Germline V gives CDR1 MDHEN, CDR2 SYDVKM. The V and J ends lost 5 bases and 0 bases, in that order; junction bases with no gene match: 7. CDR3 amino acids: CASSKGGRVSYEQYF. In DNA form, the CDR3 reads TGTGCCAGCAGTAAAGGGGGCAGGGTCTCCTACGAGCAGTACTTC.

The rearrangement uses TRBV5-4 and TRBJ2-5; 9 bases line up with TRBD1. This CDR3 has 16 amino acids. V lost 0 bases to trimming and J lost 2 bases; unmatched junction nucleotides: 5. Germline V gene sequence: CDR1 SGHNT, CDR2 YYREEE (reference sequence). Here the CDR3 DNA reads TGTGCCAGCAGCTTGGACTTCGGGACAGGGCAAGAGACCCAGTACTTC. Its protein is CASSLDFGTGQETQYF.

The chain links TRBV3-1 (or the pseudogene TRBV3-2) to TRBJ2-1, with D perhaps TRBD1 (6 bases). V shed 0 bases and J shed 4 bases, with 10 bases lying between them. Germline V gene lookup returns CDR1 LGHDT and CDR2 YNNKEL (reference sequence). CDR3 length equals 15 residues. The CDR3 DNA sequence: TGTGCCAGCAGCCAAGAGGGGGCGCGGTACAATGAGCAGTTCTTC. Its protein is CASSQEGARYNEQFF.

This clone has just a few counts. The genes are TRBV5-4 and TRBJ1-1; 7 bases match TRBD1. The CDR3 runs 15 residues. Trimming took 2 bases from V and 3 from J; bases not matched to a gene: 7. Per germline, CDR1 SGHNT and CDR2 YYREEE (reference sequence). The CDR3 spells CASSLKDRTDTEAFF. The DNA for the CDR3 is TGTGCCAGCAGCTTAAAGGACAGGACTGACACTGAAGCTTTCTTT.

The V and J genes are TRBV20-1 and TRBJ1-2; a possible D gene is TRBD1 (6 bases). Germline V gives CDR1 DFQATT, CDR2 SNEGSKA (reference sequence). V shed 7 bases and J shed 6 bases, with 12 bases lying between them. CDR3 length: 11 amino acids. CDR3: CSVRGGHGYTF. The CDR3 DNA reads TGCAGTGTTCGGGGGGGCCATGGCTACACCTTC.

The gene calls are TRBV6-6 and TRBJ1-1, with 7 bases identical to TRBD1. CDR3 length: 13 amino acids. With V trimmed by 7 bases and J by 8 bases, 10 bases remained unmatched. CDR1 and CDR2 from the germline V gene are MNHNY and SVGAGI (reference sequence). Here the CDR3 reads CASNGPTGTEAFF. CDR3 in DNA: TGTGCCAGCAATGGACCGACAGGGACCGAAGCTTTCTTT.